The 5 T cell receptor beta chains reported below all come from one sample, sequenced in a study of OX40 agonist ivuxolimab in advanced cancers. Assay used: immunoSEQ multiplex PCR; TCRdb lists only in-frame clones, some missing. There are tens of thousands of clones in the sample; more than 80% occur only once, and around 2.4% lies in the top ten. The sequencing here drew on CD4+ or CD8+ T cells sorted from blood, taken in a trial of the OX40 agonist ivuxolimab. These receptors were collected from an adult with an advanced solid tumor such as melanoma, head and neck, liver or kidney cancer.

The genes are TRBV5-5 and TRBJ2-7; D may be TRBD1 (6 bases). Germline values: CDR1 SGHKS, CDR2 YYEKEE (reference sequence). CDR3 length equals 17 residues. The V end was cut by 0 bases, the J end by 1 base, with 17 bases between. The CDR3 here is CASSLDWGPILSYEQYF. For the CDR3, the DNA is TGTGCCAGCAGCTTGGATTGGGGGCCGATACTATCCTACGAGCAGTACTTC.

The chain employs TRBV5-1 and TRBJ1-1; D is uncertain. The CDR3 runs 12 residues. The germline V gene has CDR1 SGHRS and CDR2 YFSETQ. Trimming took off 5 bases at V and 6 bases at J, with 11 bases between the two ends. The CDR3 reads CASRIPGSEAFF. In nucleotides, the CDR3 is TGCGCCAGCAGAATTCCGGGATCTGAAGCTTTCTTT.

The rearrangement joins TRBV29-1 to TRBJ2-1; 10 nucleotides line up with TRBD2. CDR1 and CDR2 from the germline V gene are SQVTM and ANQGSEA. The CDR3 runs to 16 residues. The V gene end was trimmed by 3 bases and the J gene end by 0 bases; junction bases not matched to a gene: 5. CDR3 sequence (DNA): TGCAGCGTTGAGGCTAGCGGGGGATTCTCCTACAATGAGCAGTTCTTC. This sequence encodes CSVEASGGFSYNEQFF.

The chain is built from TRBV5-1 and TRBJ2-2; no clear D gene. CDR3 length: 15 residues. CDR1 and CDR2 (germline): SGHRS, YFSETQ. Trimming cost V 1 base and J 0 bases, with 7 bases left between them. This CDR3 reads CASSLSQANTGELFF. Written as DNA, the CDR3 is TGCGCCAGCAGCTTGAGTCAAGCGAACACCGGGGAGCTGTTTTTT.

This clone was seen a single time. The V gene is TRBV5-4, the J gene TRBJ1-5, with 7 positions matching TRBD1. Germline CDR1 is SGHNT and CDR2 is YYREEE (reference sequence). The V and J ends lost 4 bases and 1 base, in that order; junction bases with no gene match: 5. This CDR3 is 15 amino acids long. In nucleotides, the CDR3 is TGTGCCAGCAGCGCGACAGGGACGAGCAATCAGCCCCAGCATTTT. Its protein product is CASSATGTSNQPQHF.